Following are 7 T cell receptor beta chains from one sample sequenced in a study of beta chain features in type 1 diabetes. These receptors lack a known antigen. The whole isolated RNA underwent reverse transcription, so sequencing captured expressed TCRB transcripts. Sequencing used immunoSEQ multiplex PCR; TCRdb keeps in-frame clones, though not all of them. The table has 41,000 or so clones, 66% seen once. Whole-study results and caveats: TCRB CDR3s from Type 1 diabetes patients were moderately but significantly shorter in all four CD4+ subsets.

The sequencing input was Tregs from blood. These receptors were taken from a man in his thirties or forties with type 1 diabetes. Some clones in this sample may be carry-over from other donors' samples.

The CDR3 DNA is TGCGCCAGCAGCCATCCCACCCCCAGGGATGGGGCCAACGTCCTGACTTTC. This sequence encodes CASSHPTPRDGANVLTF. The J gene is TRBJ2-6, the V gene TRBV4-3; D is perhaps TRBD1 (5 bases). This CDR3 is 17 amino acids long. V was trimmed by 3 bases and J by 3 bases, leaving 15 bases between them. CDR1 is LGHNA and CDR2 is YSLEER in the germline V gene.

The rearrangement uses TRBV2 and TRBJ2-1; TRBD2 agrees at 14 bases. The CDR3 loop spans 15 amino acids. Trimming took 7 bases from V and 7 from J; bases not matched to a gene: 6. The germline CDR1 and CDR2 sequences are SNHLY and FYNNEI. The CDR3 loop reads CASKEWTSGRNEQFF. CDR3 bases: TGTGCCAGCAAGGAGTGGACTAGCGGGAGGAATGAGCAGTTCTTC.

The chain is built from TRBV2 and TRBJ1-1, with 7 nucleotides matching TRBD1. This CDR3 has 13 amino acids. The V and J ends lost 5 bases and 3 bases, in that order; junction bases with no gene match: 3. Germline V gives CDR1 SNHLY, CDR2 FYNNEI. CDR3 in amino acids: CASSRDRDTEAFF. The CDR3 coding sequence is TGTGCCAGCAGTAGGGACAGAGACACTGAAGCTTTCTTT.

The CDR3 DNA reads as TGTGCCAGCAGCTTGGGACAGTCGCTCGAGCAGTACTTC. Its translation is CASSLGQSLEQYF. This chain links TRBV7-2 with TRBJ2-7; TRBD1 matches 7 bases. The CDR3 is made up of 13 amino acids. V gave up 3 bases and J gave up 6 bases; unmatched junction bases: 5. CDR1 and CDR2 (germline): SGHTA, FQGNSA.

The chain combines TRBV6-6 with TRBJ1-2; 9 nucleotides line up with TRBD1. The CDR3 spans 14 residues. Germline V gene data show CDR1 as MNHNY and CDR2 as SVGAGI (reference sequence). V was pared by 6 bases and J by 2 bases, with 4 bases of the junction left unmatched. CDR3 protein: CASRDRGPNYGYTF. The CDR3 nucleotides read TGTGCCAGCAGGGACAGGGGTCCAAACTATGGCTACACCTTC.

This clone is medium-sized by share. The CDR3 is CASSTQAWEMNTEAFF. The CDR3 bases are TGTGCCAGCAGCACCCAGGCCTGGGAGATGAACACTGAAGCTTTCTTT. The V and J genes are TRBV7-9 and TRBJ1-1; no reliable D call. V lost 5 bases and J lost 0, with 16 bases in between. The CDR3 sequence is 16 residues long. Germline V lookup: CDR1 SEHNR, CDR2 FQNEAQ (reference sequence).

This sequence joins TRBV6-6 and TRBJ1-6, with D perhaps matching TRBD1 (5 bases). Germline loops: CDR1 MNHNY, CDR2 SVGAGI (reference sequence). The ends were cut back, 5 bases at V and 6 bases at J, with 17 bases in the middle. The CDR3 runs 16 residues. CDR3 sequence: CASSNPAGRTNSPLHF. Here the CDR3 DNA reads TGTGCCAGCAGTAACCCGGCGGGACGGACTAATTCACCCCTCCACTTT.